These 14 T cell receptor beta chains share one sample of origin, sequenced in a study of blood T cell repertoires in COVID-19. Clones were read by immunoSEQ multiplex PCR, and TCRdb kept only the in-frame ones, dropping some. The data show about 140,000 clones, 84% seen once. The sample taken for sequencing was peripheral blood. All receptors come from a man aged 60 to 69 with active or convalescent COVID-19.

Points on this clone: Other DNA sequences in the same sample also yield this CDR3. The chain employs TRBV6-5 and TRBJ1-2, with D uncertain. Trimming took 2 bases from V and 2 from J, leaving 9 bases between them. The CDR3 has 14 residues. The germline V gene encodes CDR1 MNHEY and CDR2 SVGAGI. CDR3 sequence reads: CASSYGTGNYGYTF. CDR3 sequence (DNA): TGTGCCAGCAGTTACGGTACCGGGAACTATGGCTACACCTTC.

The chain carries TRBV18 and TRBJ2-7, with 10 bases aligning to TRBD2. V gave up 0 bases and J gave up 4 bases; unmatched junction bases: 3. Germline V CDR1 and CDR2: KGHSH, LQKENI. There are 15 residues in the CDR3. This CDR3 reads CASSPPSSGGYEQYF. CDR3 bases: TGTGCCAGCTCACCACCTTCTAGCGGGGGATACGAGCAGTACTTC.

The table lists this clone with a count of one. This chain connects TRBV5-6 to TRBJ1-2, with no clear D. With 4 bases removed from V and 0 bases from J, the gap between germline ends came to 7 bases. The length of the CDR3 is 13 residues. The germline CDR1 and CDR2 sequences are SGHDT and YYEEEE. CDR3 protein: CASSTQANYGYTF. As DNA, the CDR3 is TGTGCCAGCAGCACTCAAGCTAACTATGGCTACACCTTC. The full variable domain, in which reference TRBV5-6 and TRBJ1-2 provide the parts outside the CDR3, is DAGVTQSPTHLIKTRGQQVTLRCSPKSGHDTVSWYQQALGQGPQFIFQYYEEEERQRGNFPDRFSGHQFPNYSSELNVNALLLGDSALYLCASSTQANYGYTFGSGTRLTVV.

The V call is TRBV6-2 or TRBV6-3, the J call TRBJ2-5; maybe TRBD2 (6 bases). This CDR3 is built from 15 residues. The V gene's germline CDR1 is MNHEY and CDR2 SVGEGT. Deletions cut 0 bases from V and 5 bases from J, with 13 bases between. The chain's CDR3 is CASSYSNGGGETQYF. For the CDR3, the DNA is TGTGCCAGCAGTTACTCGAACGGGGGTGGGGAGACCCAGTACTTC.

V usage is TRBV11-3 and J usage is TRBJ1-4; no definite D call. Germline values: CDR1 SGHNT, CDR2 YENEEA. The CDR3 has 15 residues. V was trimmed by 1 base and J by 0 bases, leaving 6 bases between them. The CDR3 DNA is TGTGCCAGCAGCTTAGGGGCAACAACTAATGAAAAACTGTTTTTT. Protein: CASSLGATTNEKLFF.

The J gene is TRBJ1-5, the V gene TRBV12-3 or TRBV12-4, with a possible D match to TRBD1 (5 bases). The V gene lost 0 bases and the J gene lost 8 bases, with 8 bases spanning the gap. The CDR3 runs 13 residues. The CDR3, as DNA: TGTGCCAGCAGTTTAGCGGCGGGGGAGCCCCAGCATTTT. This sequence encodes CASSLAAGEPQHF.

The chain has TRBV30 and TRBJ1-5; D is unresolved. CDR1 is GTSNPN, CDR2 SVGIG, per germline (reference sequence). Trimming removed 4 bases at V and 4 bases at J, with 17 bases between. There are 15 residues in the CDR3. DNA for the CDR3: TGTGCCTGGAAACTGGGTAATTCTAGAAATCAGCCCCAGCATTTT. It codes for CAWKLGNSRNQPQHF.

The chain couples TRBV6-4 to TRBJ2-2; maybe TRBD1 (5 bases). CDR1 MRHNA and CDR2 SNTAGT come from the germline V gene. Trimming left V 6 bases short and J 5 bases short, with 10 bases between. The CDR3 totals 13 residues. This CDR3 is CASSGPGTGELFF. The CDR3 nucleotides read TGTGCCAGCAGCGGTCCAGGGACCGGGGAGCTGTTTTTT.

The chain is built from TRBV4-1 and TRBJ1-4, with 9 bases that match TRBD1. The CDR3 contains 16 residues. The V gene's germline CDR1 is MGHRA and CDR2 YSYEKL. V trimming: 2 bases; J trimming: 8 bases; junction bases outside the gene matches: 9. The CDR3 DNA is TGCGCCAGCAGCCAACCACACAGGGGGCTAAAGGAAAAACTGTTTTTT. Translation gives CASSQPHRGLKEKLFF.

V and J are TRBV19 and TRBJ2-3, with D possibly TRBD2 on 6 matching bases. The CDR3 contains 15 residues. Germline CDR1 is LNHDA and CDR2 is SQIVND (reference sequence). V was clipped by 3 bases and J by 0 bases, with 10 bases between them. Here the CDR3 reads CASSIGTSSTDTQYF. CDR3 sequence (DNA): TGTGCCAGTAGTATTGGGACTTCTAGCACAGATACGCAGTATTTT.

The chain recombines TRBV4-3 with TRBJ1-6; D is possibly TRBD1 (5 bases). Germline V gene sequence: CDR1 LGHNA, CDR2 YSLEER. V was pared by 5 bases and J by 7 bases, with 12 bases between. CDR3 length equals 14 residues. CDR3 loop: CASSSPGGNSPLHF. In DNA, the CDR3 is TGCGCCAGCAGCTCCCCTGGGGGGAATTCACCCCTCCACTTT.

This clone was observed a few times. The CDR3 DNA reads TGTGCCAGCAGCGTAGCGGGGGACGGGTATGGCTACACCTTC. This translates into CASSVAGDGYGYTF. The V call is TRBV9, the J call TRBJ1-2; possibly TRBD1 for D (5 bases). The CDR3 has 14 residues. The V end was cut by 0 bases, the J end by 5 bases, with 11 bases between. The V gene's germline CDR1 is SGDLS and CDR2 YYNGEE.

This clone was observed once. V and J are TRBV27 and TRBJ1-2; 7 positions agree with TRBD1. V shed 6 bases and J 0 bases; nucleotides not matched to a gene: 7. The CDR3 runs 15 residues. The germline V gene has CDR1 MNHEY and CDR2 SMNVEV (reference sequence). The CDR3 DNA reads TGTGCCAGCAGGTCCGGCGGACAGGCTAACTATGGCTACACCTTC. It yields the protein CASRSGGQANYGYTF.

The chain recombines TRBV7-2 with TRBJ1-3, with TRBD1 identical over 9 bases. Trimming took 1 base from V and 4 from J; bases not matched to a gene: 5. CDR1 SGHTA and CDR2 FQGNSA come from the germline V gene. This CDR3 is built from 16 residues. The chain's CDR3 is CASSLDRGLSGNTIYF. DNA of the CDR3: TGTGCCAGCAGCTTAGACAGGGGGCTTTCAGGAAACACCATATATTTT.